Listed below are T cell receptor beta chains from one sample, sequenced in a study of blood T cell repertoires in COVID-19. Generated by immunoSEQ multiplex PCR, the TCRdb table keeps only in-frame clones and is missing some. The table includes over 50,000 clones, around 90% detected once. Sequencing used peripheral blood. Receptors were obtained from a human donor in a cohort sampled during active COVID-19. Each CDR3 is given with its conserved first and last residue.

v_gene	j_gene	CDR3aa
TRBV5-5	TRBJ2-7	CASSVGLASSYEQYF
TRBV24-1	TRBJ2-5	CATSDAREGSGAGETQYF
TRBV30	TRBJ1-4	CAWSGSSGQGEKLFF
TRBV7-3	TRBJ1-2	CASSPGGWGPSLGYTF
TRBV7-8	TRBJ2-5	CASSLMGGGQETQYF
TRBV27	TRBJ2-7	CASSWAGNYEQYF
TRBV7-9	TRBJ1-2	CASSVQGINYGYTF
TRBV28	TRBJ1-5	CASSGGDLSNQPQHF
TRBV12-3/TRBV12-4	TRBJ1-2	CASSPGRDRGYTF
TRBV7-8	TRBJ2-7	CASSFSGVIYEQYF
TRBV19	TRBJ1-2	CASNDRGRPYGYTF
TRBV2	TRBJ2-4	CASRDSLAGGPLAKNIQYF
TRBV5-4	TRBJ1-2	CASSNSGQVYGYTF
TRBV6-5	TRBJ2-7	CASPRSGQVSYEQYF
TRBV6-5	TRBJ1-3	CATKAGYSSGNTIYF
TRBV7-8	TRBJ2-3	CASSQQVTDTQYF
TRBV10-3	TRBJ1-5	CAISESGQGRQPQHF